Sequencing of this T cell receptor beta chain was carried out in a study of untreated major depressive disorder. Study-wide results and caveats: Sequencing comparisons covered only three preselected Vbeta families. Compared with controls, depressed patients showed more TRBV05-01 (Vbeta 5.1) usage in CD4+ T cells.

Concerning this clone itself: The antigen is unknown.

Patient depression severity was moderate to severe. Around 30 ml of blood was drawn into EDTA tubes. The data were produced by immunoSEQ multiplex PCR, yet TCRdb's version contains in-frame clones alone and is incomplete. This table holds some 25,000 clones, roughly nine tenths found once. The V and J ends lost 3 bases and 2 bases respectively, with 10 bases between them. The CDR3 contains 14 residues. Germline assignment: CDR1 MNHEY and CDR2 SMNVEV (reference sequence). The sequence was obtained from a woman aged 25 to 39 with major depressive disorder. This sequence joins TRBV27 and TRBJ1-2; no definite D call. The material sequenced was CD4+ T cells from PBMCs. Here the CDR3 reads CASSFRAPNYGYTF. DNA for the CDR3: TGTGCCAGCAGTTTCAGAGCTCCCAACTATGGCTACACCTTC.